This T cell receptor beta chain stems from a study of blood T cell repertoires in COVID-19. CDR1 is GTSNPN, CDR2 SVGIG, per germline (reference sequence). Trimming cost V 1 base and J 1 base, with 17 bases left between them. The length of the CDR3 is 16 residues. Clinical history as reported by participants underpinned cohort assignment. Assay: immunoSEQ multiplex PCR; the TCRdb copy retains only in-frame clones and omits some. The table includes around 330,000 clones, more than 75% detected once. The chain uses TRBV30 and TRBJ2-7; weak D call: TRBD2 (6 bases). The source is a man in his 60s who had recovered from COVID-19. Sequencing was done on a sample of PBMCs or T cells enriched from blood (not recorded which). The CDR3 DNA is TGTGCCTGGAGTGCGCCGGGGGTGACCCTTTCCTACGAGCAGTACTTC. Translation gives CAWSAPGVTLSYEQYF.